The 2 T cell receptor beta chains listed next were all sequenced from one sample in a study of control samples from healthy donors and cancer patients. Only in-frame clones appear in the TCRdb table, and some are missing; sequencing was by immunoSEQ multiplex PCR. Of 150,000 to 200,000 clones listed, roughly 92% were seen once; the top ten hold 1.3% to 1.5%. The specimen sequenced was blood. The receptors here all came from a man aged 25-45 years in good health.

This chain links TRBV28 with TRBJ1-1; D unclear. The V and J ends lost 6 bases and 0 bases respectively, with 8 bases between them. The CDR3 extends over 13 amino acids. Germline CDR1 and CDR2: MDHEN and SYDVKM. CDR3 protein: CASSRRLNTEAFF. The CDR3 DNA sequence: TGTGCCAGCAGCAGGCGTTTGAACACTGAAGCTTTCTTT.

The chain recombines TRBV6-8 with TRBJ2-5, with TRBD2 matching 8 bases. CDR3 length: 15 amino acids. With 5 bases clipped from V and 0 bases from J, the junction kept 5 bases outside the gene matches. From germline, CDR1 is MNHGY and CDR2 SAAAGT. In DNA, the CDR3 is TGTGCCAGCAGTCTTCCGGGACTAGACCAAGAGACCCAGTACTTC. Amino acid sequence: CASSLPGLDQETQYF.